The subject of this entry is one T cell receptor beta chain. Its antigen is not identified. All the people who gave samples were healthy bone marrow donors. The PCR was carried out with 60 Vbeta primers and 13 Jbeta primers. Repertoires were generated with immunoSEQ multiplex PCR, while TCRdb's copy carries only in-frame clones and drops some. The table has fewer than 200,000 clones, roughly 79% seen once; the top ten hold 1.3%. The sample is drawn from a study of cytomegalovirus exposure and HLA in healthy donors. Study-level findings and limits: Excluded were some V segments that proved indistinguishable, including TRBV6-2 and TRBV6-3.

The germline V gene has CDR1 SGHTA and CDR2 FQGNSA. This CDR3 spans 14 amino acids. V shed 2 bases and J shed 4 bases, with 11 bases lying between them. V usage is TRBV7-2 and J usage is TRBJ1-2; D is ambiguous. This TCR was recovered from a young man in good health and CMV-seronegative. Sequences were obtained from PBMCs. CDR3 DNA: TGTGCCAGCAGCTTAAGCCCGGGAGGCTATGGCTACACCTTC. Its translation is CASSLSPGGYGYTF.